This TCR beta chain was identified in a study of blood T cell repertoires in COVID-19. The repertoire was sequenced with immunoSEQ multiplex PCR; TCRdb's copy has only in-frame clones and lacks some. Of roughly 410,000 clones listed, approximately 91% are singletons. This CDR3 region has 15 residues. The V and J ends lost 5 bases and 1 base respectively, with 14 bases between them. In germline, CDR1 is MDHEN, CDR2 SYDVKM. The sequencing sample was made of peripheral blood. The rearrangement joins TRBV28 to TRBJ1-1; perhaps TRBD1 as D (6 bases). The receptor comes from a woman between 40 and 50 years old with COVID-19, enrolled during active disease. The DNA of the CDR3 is TGTGCCAGCAGTGTAACAGGGTACGCGAACACTGAAGCTTTCTTT. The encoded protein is CASSVTGYANTEAFF.